This T cell receptor (beta chain) is from a study of T cells after somatic rescue of genetic block. Generated by immunoSEQ multiplex PCR, the TCRdb table keeps only in-frame clones and is missing some. The data contain under 150,000 clones, just over 90% of them singletons. Germline loops: CDR1 SGDLS, CDR2 YYNGEE. The CDR3 is 13 amino acids. V lost 2 bases and J lost 8, with 12 bases in between. The rearrangement links TRBV9 to TRBJ2-3; no clear D. The TCR comes from a woman aged 18-35 years. Sequenced material: peripheral blood mononuclear cells (PBMCs). The CDR3 protein is CASSVGDPGTQYF. In DNA form, the CDR3 reads TGTGCCAGCAGCGTGGGCGACCCGGGTACGCAGTATTTT.